This TCR beta chain stems from a study of CD8 T cells in Susac syndrome. Trimming shortened V by 2 bases and J by 3 bases, and 10 bases separated the two germline ends. The CDR3 runs to 15 residues. Germline V gene sequence: CDR1 LGHDT, CDR2 YNNKEL (reference sequence). A quantity of about 0.45 to 1 ug RNA underwent reverse transcription using random hexamers. TCRdb itself ran the immunoSEQ multiplex PCR reads through MiXCR, one entry per CDR3 protein. Among around 190,000 distinct CDR3 sequences, approximately 95% were seen once, and the ten largest hold around 0.15%. Overall study results and limits: The study conceded that its TCR sequencing and HLA analysis involved relatively few individuals.

About this clonotype itself: Its antigen is undetermined.

The sequencing input was CD8+ T cells from PBMCs. This sequence was found in a human donor with multiple sclerosis. V and J are TRBV3-1 and TRBJ2-2; unclear D gene. CDR3 nucleotide sequence: TGTGCCAGCAGCCAACACCTTAGAGACACCGGGGAGCTGTTTTTT. It yields the protein CASSQHLRDTGELFF.